This TCR beta chain was observed in a study of blood T cells in healthy people across ages. Study-wide points: Older age coincided with a roughly linear decline in TCR beta diversity per million T cells. Diversity was estimated from one million T cells, and these estimates were considered underestimates.

Sample-barcoded 5' priming and a J-beta primer mix drove a second PCR of roughly 7 to 11 cycles. One entry per CDR3 protein results from TCRdb running MiXCR on the 5' RACE reads. The table has over 1,300,000 distinct CDR3 sequences, approximately 63% seen once. Ten milliliters of peripheral blood were drawn from each donor. This clonotype was recorded a few times. Its target is unknown. The specimen sequenced was blood. The origin of this receptor is a man between 18 and 35 years old in good health.

DNA of the CDR3: TGTGCCAGCAGCAAACAGATACAGGGTAAAGAGACCCAGTACTTC. Translating gives CASSKQIQGKETQYF. The chain employs TRBV28 and TRBJ2-5; a weak D match, TRBD1 (6 bases). The germline V gene encodes CDR1 MDHEN and CDR2 SYDVKM. The V end lost 6 bases, the J end lost 3 bases, and 17 bases lay between the germline ends. This CDR3 region has 15 residues. Together with reference TRBV28 and TRBJ2-5, the CDR3 gives the full variable domain: DVKVTQSSRYLVKRTGEKVFLECVQDMDHENMFWYRQDPGLGLRLIYFSYDVKMKEKGDIPEGYSVSREKKERFSLILESASTNQTSMYLCASSKQIQGKETQYFGPGTRLLVL.